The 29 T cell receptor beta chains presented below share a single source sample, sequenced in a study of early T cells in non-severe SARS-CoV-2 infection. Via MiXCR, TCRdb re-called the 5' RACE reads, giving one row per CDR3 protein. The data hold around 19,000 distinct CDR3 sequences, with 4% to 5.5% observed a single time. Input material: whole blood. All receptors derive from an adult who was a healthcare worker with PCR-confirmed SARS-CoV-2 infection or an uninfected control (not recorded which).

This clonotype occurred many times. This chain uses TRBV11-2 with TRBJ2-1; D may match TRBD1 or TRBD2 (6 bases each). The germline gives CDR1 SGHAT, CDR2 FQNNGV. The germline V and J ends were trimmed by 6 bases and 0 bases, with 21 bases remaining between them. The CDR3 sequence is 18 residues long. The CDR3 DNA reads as TGTGCCAGCAGGGGGGGCTCTGATACTATGAGCTCCTACAATGAGCAGTTCTTC. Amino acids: CASRGGSDTMSSYNEQFF.

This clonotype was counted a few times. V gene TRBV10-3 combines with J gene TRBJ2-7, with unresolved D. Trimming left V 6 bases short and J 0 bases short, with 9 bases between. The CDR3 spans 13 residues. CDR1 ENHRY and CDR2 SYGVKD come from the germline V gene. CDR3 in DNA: TGTGCCATCAGATCCGAAAGCTCCTACGAGCAGTACTTC. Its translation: CAIRSESSYEQYF.

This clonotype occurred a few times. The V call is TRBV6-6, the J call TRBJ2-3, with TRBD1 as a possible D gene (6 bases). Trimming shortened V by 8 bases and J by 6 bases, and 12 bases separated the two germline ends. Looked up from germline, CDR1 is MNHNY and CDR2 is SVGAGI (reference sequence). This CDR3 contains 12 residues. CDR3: CASSITGDTQYF. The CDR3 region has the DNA TGTGCCAGCTCCATTACAGGGGATACGCAGTATTTT.

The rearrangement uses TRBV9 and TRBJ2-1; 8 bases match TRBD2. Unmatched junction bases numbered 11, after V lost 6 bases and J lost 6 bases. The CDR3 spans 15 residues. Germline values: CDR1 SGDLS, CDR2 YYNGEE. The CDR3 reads CASTRTSRGGNEQFF. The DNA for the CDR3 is TGTGCCAGCACCCGAACTAGCCGGGGGGGCAATGAGCAGTTCTTC. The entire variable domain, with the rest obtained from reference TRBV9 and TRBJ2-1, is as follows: DSGVTQTPKHLITATGQRVTLRCSPRSGDLSVYWYQQSLDQGLQFLIQYYNGEERAKGNILERFSAQQFPDLHSELNLSSLELGDSALYFCASTRTSRGGNEQFFGPGTRLTVL.

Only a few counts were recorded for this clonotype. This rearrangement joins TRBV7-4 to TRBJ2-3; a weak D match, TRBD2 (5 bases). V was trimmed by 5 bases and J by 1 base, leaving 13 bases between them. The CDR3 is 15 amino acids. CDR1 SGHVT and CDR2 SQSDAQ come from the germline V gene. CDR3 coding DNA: TGTGCCAGCAGCGACTACCTAATTCGCACAGATACGCAGTATTTT. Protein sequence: CASSDYLIRTDTQYF.

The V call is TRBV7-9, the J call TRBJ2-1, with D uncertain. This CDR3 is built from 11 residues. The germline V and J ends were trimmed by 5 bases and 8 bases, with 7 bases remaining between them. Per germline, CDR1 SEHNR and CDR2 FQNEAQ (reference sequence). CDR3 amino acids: CASSPMDEQFF. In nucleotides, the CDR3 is TGTGCCAGCAGCCCCATGGATGAGCAGTTCTTC. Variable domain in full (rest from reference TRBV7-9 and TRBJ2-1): DTGVSQNPRHKITKRGQNVTFRCDPISEHNRLYWYRQTLGQGPEFLTYFQNEAQLEKSRLLSDRFSAERPKGSFSTLEIQRTEQGDSAMYLCASSPMDEQFFGPGTRLTVL.

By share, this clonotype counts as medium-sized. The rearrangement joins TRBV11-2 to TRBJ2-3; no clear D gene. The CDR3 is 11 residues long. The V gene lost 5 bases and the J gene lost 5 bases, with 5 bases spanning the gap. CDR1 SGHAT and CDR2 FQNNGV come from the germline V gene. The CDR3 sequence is CASSQRDTQYF. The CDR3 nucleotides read TGTGCCAGCAGCCAACGAGATACGCAGTATTTT.

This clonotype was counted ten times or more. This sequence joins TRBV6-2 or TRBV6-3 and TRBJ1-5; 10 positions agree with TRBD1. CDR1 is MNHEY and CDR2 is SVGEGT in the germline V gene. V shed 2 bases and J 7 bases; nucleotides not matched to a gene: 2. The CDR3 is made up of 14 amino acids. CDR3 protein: CASSYDRGRQPQHF. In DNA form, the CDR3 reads TGTGCCAGCAGTTACGACAGGGGGCGACAGCCCCAGCATTTT.

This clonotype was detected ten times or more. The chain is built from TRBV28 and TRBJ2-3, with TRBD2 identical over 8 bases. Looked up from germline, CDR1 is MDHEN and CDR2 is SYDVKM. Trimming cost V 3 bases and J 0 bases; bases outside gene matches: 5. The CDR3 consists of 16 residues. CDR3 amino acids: CASSLGLAGSTDTQYF. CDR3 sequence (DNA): TGTGCCAGCAGTTTGGGGCTAGCGGGCAGCACAGATACGCAGTATTTT.

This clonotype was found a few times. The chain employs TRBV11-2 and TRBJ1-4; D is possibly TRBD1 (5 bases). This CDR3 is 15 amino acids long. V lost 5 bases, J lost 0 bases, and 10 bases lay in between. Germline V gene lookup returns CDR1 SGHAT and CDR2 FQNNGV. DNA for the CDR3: TGTGCCAGCAGCCGAACCAGGGCAACTAATGAAAAACTGTTTTTT. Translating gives CASSRTRATNEKLFF. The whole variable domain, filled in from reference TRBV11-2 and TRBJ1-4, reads EAGVAQSPRYKIIEKRQSVAFWCNPISGHATLYWYQQILGQGPKLLIQFQNNGVVDDSQLPKDRFSAERLKGVDSTLKIQPAKLEDSAVYLCASSRTRATNEKLFFGSGTQLSVL.

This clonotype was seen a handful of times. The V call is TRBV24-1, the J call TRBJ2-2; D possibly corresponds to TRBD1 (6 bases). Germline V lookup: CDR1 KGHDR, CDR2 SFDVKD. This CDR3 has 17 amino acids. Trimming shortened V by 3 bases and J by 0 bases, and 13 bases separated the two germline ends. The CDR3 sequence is CATSDLQGHSNTGELFF. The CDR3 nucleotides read TGTGCCACCAGTGATCTACAGGGTCACTCGAACACCGGGGAGCTGTTTTTT.

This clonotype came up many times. CDR3 amino acids: CATSPPGSSYNEQFF. CDR3 bases: TGTGCCACCAGTCCCCCAGGGAGCTCCTACAATGAGCAGTTCTTC. The rearrangement uses TRBV24-1 and TRBJ2-1, with D tentatively TRBD1 or TRBD2 (5 bases each). Germline values: CDR1 KGHDR, CDR2 SFDVKD. CDR3 length equals 15 residues. V lost 6 bases, J lost 0 bases, and 11 bases lay in between.

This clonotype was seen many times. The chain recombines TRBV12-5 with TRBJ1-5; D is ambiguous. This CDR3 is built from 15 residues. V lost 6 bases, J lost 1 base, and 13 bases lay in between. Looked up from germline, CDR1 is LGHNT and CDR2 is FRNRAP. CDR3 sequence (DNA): TGTGCTAGTGGCCTCGGGGAGAGAAGCAATCAGCCCCAGCATTTT. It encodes CASGLGERSNQPQHF.

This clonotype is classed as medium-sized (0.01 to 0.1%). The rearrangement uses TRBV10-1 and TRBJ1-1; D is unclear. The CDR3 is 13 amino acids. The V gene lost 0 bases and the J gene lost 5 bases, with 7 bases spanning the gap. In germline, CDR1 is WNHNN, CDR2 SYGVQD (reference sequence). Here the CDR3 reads CASSESPATEAFF. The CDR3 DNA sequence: TGCGCCAGCAGTGAGTCCCCGGCGACTGAAGCTTTCTTT.

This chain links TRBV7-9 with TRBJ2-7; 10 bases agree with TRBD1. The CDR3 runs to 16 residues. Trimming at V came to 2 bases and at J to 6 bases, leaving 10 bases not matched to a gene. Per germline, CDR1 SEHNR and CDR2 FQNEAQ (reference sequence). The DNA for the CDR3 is TGTGCCAGCAGCTTACGACAGGGGGCTGATCGGTGCGAGCAGTACTTC. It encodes CASSLRQGADRCEQYF.

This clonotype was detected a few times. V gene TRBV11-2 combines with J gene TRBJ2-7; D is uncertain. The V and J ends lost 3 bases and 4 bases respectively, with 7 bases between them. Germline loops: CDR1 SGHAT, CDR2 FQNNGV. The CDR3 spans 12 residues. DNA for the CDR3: TGTGCCAGCAGCTTGACCGTTTACGAGCAGTACTTC. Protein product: CASSLTVYEQYF.

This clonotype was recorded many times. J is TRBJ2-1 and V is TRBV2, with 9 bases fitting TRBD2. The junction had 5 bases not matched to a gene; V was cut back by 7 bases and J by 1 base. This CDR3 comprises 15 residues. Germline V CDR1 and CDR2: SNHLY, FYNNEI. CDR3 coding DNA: TGTGCCAGCATTCGTAGCGGGGGTTCCTACAATGAGCAGTTCTTC. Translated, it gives CASIRSGGSYNEQFF.

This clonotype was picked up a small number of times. In nucleotides, the CDR3 is TGTGCCAGTAGTCCACGGACAGGGCGCAATGAGCAGTTCTTC. Its protein product is CASSPRTGRNEQFF. The rearrangement uses TRBV19 and TRBJ2-1; the match to TRBD1 covers 8 bases. This CDR3 contains 14 residues. V lost 5 bases to trimming and J lost 6 bases; unmatched junction nucleotides: 6. Germline lookup yields CDR1 LNHDA and CDR2 SQIVND (reference sequence).

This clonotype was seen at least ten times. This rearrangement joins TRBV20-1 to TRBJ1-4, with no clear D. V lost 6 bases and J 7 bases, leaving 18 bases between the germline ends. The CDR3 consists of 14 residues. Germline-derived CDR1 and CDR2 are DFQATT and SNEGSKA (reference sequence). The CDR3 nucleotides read TGCAGTGCCAACCGCCCCCAACGGGGTGAAAAACTGTTTTTT. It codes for CSANRPQRGEKLFF.

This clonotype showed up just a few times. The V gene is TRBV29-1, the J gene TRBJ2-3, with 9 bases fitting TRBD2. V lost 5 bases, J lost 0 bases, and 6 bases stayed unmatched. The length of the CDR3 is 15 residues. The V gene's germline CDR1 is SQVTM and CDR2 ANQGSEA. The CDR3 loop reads CSVQLSGSSTDTQYF. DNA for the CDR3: TGCAGCGTTCAGCTTAGCGGGAGTAGCACAGATACGCAGTATTTT.

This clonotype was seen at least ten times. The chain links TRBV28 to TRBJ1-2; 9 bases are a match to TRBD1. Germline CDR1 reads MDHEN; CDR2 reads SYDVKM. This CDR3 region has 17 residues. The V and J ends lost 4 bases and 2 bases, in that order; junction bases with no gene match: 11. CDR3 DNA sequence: TGTGCCAGCAGTTGGCTACAGGGGGCAGCCCCCAACTATGGCTACACCTTC. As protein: CASSWLQGAAPNYGYTF.

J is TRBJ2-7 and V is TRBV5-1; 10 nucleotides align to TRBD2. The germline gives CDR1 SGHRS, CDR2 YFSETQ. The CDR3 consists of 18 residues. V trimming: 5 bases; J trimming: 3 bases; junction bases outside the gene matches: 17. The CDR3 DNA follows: TGCGCCAGCAGTCTCGGTGGCGGCCTAGCGGGAGATTTCTACGAGCAGTACTTC. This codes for CASSLGGGLAGDFYEQYF.

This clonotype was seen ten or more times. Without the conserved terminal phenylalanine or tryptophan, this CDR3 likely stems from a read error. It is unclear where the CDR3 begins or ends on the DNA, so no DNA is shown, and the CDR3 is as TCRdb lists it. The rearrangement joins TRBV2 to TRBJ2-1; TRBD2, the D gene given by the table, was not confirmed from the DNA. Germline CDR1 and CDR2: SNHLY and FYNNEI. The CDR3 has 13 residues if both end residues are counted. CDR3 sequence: CASSEDPTSGRAI.

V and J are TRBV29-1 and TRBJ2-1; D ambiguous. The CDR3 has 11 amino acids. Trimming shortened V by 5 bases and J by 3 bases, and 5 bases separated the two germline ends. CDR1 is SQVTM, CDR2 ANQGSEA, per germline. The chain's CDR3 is CSVMSYNEQFF. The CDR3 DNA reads TGCAGCGTTATGAGCTACAATGAGCAGTTCTTC.

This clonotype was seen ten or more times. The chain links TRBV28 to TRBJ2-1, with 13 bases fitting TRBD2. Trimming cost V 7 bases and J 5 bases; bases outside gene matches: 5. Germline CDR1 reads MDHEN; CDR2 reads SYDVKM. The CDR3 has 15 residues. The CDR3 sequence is CASNFGTSGNNEQFF. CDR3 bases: TGTGCCAGCAACTTCGGGACTAGCGGGAACAATGAGCAGTTCTTC.

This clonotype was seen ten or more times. The CDR3 region has the DNA TGTGCCATCAGGGACGGGGAGTCTTGGTCCGTCACTGAAGCTTTCTTT. It translates to CAIRDGESWSVTEAFF. The chain employs TRBV10-3 and TRBJ1-1; D is uncertain. CDR3 length: 16 amino acids. Trimming left V 6 bases short and J 4 bases short, with 21 bases between. The germline CDR1 and CDR2 sequences are ENHRY and SYGVKD.

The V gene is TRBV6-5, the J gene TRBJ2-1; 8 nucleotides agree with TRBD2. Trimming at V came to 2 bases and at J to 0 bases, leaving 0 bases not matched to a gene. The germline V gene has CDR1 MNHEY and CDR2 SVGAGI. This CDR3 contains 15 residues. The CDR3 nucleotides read TGTGCCAGCAGTTACGGACTAGCCTCCTACAATGAGCAGTTCTTC. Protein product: CASSYGLASYNEQFF.

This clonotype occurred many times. The CDR3: CASSYSRSQGQGSAEAFF. In nucleotides, the CDR3 is TGTGCCAGCAGTTACTCGCGATCTCAGGGACAGGGGAGCGCTGAAGCTTTCTTT. The chain is built from TRBV6-5 and TRBJ1-1; 10 positions match TRBD1. CDR3 length: 18 residues. Germline lookup yields CDR1 MNHEY and CDR2 SVGAGI. V trimming: 0 bases; J trimming: 6 bases; junction bases outside the gene matches: 13.

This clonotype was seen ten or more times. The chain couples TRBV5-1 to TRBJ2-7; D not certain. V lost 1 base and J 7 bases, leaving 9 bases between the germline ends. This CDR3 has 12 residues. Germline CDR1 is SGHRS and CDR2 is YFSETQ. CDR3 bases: TGCGCCAGCAGCTTGTTCCCACGTGAGCAGTACTTC. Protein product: CASSLFPREQYF.